The clone carrying this T cell receptor (beta chain) came up many times. TCR beta CDR3 regions were amplified from RNA. During a first-round RT-PCR of the TCR CDR3, the HTBI primer set was used. Each CDR3 protein gets one entry after TCRdb re-called the multiplex PCR reads with MiXCR. This table has fewer than 750,000 distinct CDR3 sequences, 14% to 15% appearing once. These data belong to a study of T cells in Graves' hyperthyroidism and ophthalmopathy. The CDR3 consists of 13 residues. After removal of 9 bases from V and 2 bases from J, the junction contained 3 bases not matched to a gene. From germline, CDR1 is ENHRY and CDR2 SYGVKD.

The genes are TRBV10-3 and TRBJ1-2, with 10 bases aligning to TRBD1. This receptor was identified in a woman between 40 and 50 years old with Graves' ophthalmopathy. The source material was blood. CDR3 nucleotide sequence: TGTGCCATTAGGACAGGGGGAAACTATGGCTACACCTTC. It specifies CAIRTGGNYGYTF.